Included here is one T cell receptor (beta chain) sequence, with context. Its antigen is unidentified. Repertoires were generated with immunoSEQ multiplex PCR, while TCRdb's copy carries only in-frame clones and drops some. The sample yields around 19,000 clones, roughly nine tenths seen once. The record originates from a study of T cells in localized non-small cell lung cancer. Study outcomes and limitations: Exceeding tumor, uninvolved adjacent lung had the highest T cell clonality. Because researchers sequenced only one region of the tumor, heterogeneity is still possible. The appearance of a median approximately 60 of the top 100 tumor clones was seen in adjacent lung. Longer survival (overall) was linked to higher T cell density in blood.

The CDR3 runs 16 residues. In germline, CDR1 is LGHNA, CDR2 YNFKEQ. Germline trimming cut 1 base from V and 6 bases from J; bases unmatched to any gene: 7. The starting material was peripheral blood, obtained before any cancer treatment. This rearrangement joins TRBV4-2 to TRBJ2-1, with TRBD1 matching over 9 bases. This TCR came from a woman aged 35 to 70 with stage I lung adenocarcinoma. CDR3 sequence reads: CASSQGSGTGSNEQFF. DNA for the CDR3: TGTGCCAGCAGCCAAGGTTCCGGGACAGGGAGCAATGAGCAGTTCTTC.